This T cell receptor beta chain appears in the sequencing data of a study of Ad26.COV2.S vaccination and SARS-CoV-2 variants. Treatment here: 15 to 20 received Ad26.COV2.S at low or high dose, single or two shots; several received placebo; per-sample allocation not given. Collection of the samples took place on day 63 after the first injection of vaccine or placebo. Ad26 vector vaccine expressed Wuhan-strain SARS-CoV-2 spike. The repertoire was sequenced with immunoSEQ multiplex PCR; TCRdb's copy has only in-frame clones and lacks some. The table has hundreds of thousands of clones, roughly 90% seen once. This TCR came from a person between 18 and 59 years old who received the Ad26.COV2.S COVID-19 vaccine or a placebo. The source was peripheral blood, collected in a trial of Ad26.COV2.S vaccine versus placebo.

DNA for the CDR3: TGTGCCTGGAACATACAGGGGGCAGGAGAGACCCAGTACTTC. Protein sequence: CAWNIQGAGETQYF. The chain couples TRBV30 to TRBJ2-5; 9 bases align to TRBD1. CDR3 length: 14 residues. The J segment lost 4 bases and the V segment lost 4 bases, leaving 7 bases of the junction unmatched. Germline loops: CDR1 GTSNPN, CDR2 SVGIG (reference sequence).